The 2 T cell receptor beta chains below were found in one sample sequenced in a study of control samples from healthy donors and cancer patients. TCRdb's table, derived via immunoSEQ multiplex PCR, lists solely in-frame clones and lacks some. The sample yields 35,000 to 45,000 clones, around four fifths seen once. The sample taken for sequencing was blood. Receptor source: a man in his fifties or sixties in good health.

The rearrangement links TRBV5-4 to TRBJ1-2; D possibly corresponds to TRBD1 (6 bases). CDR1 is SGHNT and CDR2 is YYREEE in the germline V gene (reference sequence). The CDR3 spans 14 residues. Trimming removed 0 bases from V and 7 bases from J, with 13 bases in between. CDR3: CASSLVQGLGGYTF. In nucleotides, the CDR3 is TGTGCCAGCAGCTTGGTGCAGGGGCTAGGTGGCTACACCTTC.

The CDR3 nucleotides are TGTGCCAGCAGCCAAGATCGGACTAGCATGCCGACCCAGTACTTC. Translating it yields CASSQDRTSMPTQYF. The chain recombines TRBV4-2 with TRBJ2-5; 8 bases match TRBD2. J gave up 7 bases and V 0 bases, and 7 bases lay outside the gene matches. Germline V gene lookup returns CDR1 LGHNA and CDR2 YNFKEQ. CDR3 length: 15 amino acids.